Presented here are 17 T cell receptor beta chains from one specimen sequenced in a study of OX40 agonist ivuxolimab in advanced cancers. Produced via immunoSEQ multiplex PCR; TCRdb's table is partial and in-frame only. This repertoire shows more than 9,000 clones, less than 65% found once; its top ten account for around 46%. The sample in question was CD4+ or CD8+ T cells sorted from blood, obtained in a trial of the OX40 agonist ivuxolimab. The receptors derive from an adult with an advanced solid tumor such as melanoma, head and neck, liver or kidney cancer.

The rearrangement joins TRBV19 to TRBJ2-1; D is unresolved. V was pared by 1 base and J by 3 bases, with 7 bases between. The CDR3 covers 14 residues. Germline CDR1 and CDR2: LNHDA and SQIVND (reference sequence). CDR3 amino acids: CASSIVASYNEQFF. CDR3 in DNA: TGTGCCAGTAGTATAGTGGCTAGCTACAATGAGCAGTTCTTC.

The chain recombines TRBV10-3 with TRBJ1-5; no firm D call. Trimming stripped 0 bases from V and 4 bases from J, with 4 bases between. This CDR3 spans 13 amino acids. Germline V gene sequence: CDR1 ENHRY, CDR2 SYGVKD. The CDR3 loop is CAISESVNQPQHF. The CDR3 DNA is TGTGCCATCAGTGAGTCCGTTAATCAGCCCCAGCATTTT.

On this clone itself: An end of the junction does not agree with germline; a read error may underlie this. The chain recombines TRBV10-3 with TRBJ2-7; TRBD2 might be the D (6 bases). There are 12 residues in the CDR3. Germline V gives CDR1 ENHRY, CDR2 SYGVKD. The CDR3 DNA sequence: TGTGCCAGCAGTGAAACGGGGGACGAGCAGTACTTC. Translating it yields CASSETGDEQYF.

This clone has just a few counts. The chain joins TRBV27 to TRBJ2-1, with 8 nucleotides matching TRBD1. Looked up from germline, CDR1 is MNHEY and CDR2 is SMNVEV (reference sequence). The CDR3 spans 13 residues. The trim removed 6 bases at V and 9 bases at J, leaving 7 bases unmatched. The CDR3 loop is CASSDRGHGEQFF. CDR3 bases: TGTGCCAGCAGCGACAGGGGCCACGGTGAGCAGTTCTTC.

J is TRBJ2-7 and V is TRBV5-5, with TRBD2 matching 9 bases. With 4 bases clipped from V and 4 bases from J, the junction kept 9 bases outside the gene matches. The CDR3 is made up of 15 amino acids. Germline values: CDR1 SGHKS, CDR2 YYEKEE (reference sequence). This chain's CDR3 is CASSPLAGGLYEQYF. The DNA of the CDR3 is TGTGCCAGCAGCCCCCTGGCGGGGGGGCTTTACGAGCAGTACTTC.

CDR3 nucleotide sequence: TGTGCCTGGAGTCCCGGGACGGAGCAGTACTTC. It specifies CAWSPGTEQYF. The gene calls are TRBV30 and TRBJ2-7; either TRBD1 or TRBD2 may fit D (5 bases each). Trimming cost V 2 bases and J 7 bases, with 9 bases left between them. This CDR3 comprises 11 residues. The germline V gene has CDR1 GTSNPN and CDR2 SVGIG (reference sequence).

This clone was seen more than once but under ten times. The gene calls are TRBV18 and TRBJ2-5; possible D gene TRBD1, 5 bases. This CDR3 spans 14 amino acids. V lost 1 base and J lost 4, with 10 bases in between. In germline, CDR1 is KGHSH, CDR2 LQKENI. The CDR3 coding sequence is TGTGCCAGCTCACCACTTTCCAGGGCAGAGACCCAGTACTTC. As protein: CASSPLSRAETQYF.

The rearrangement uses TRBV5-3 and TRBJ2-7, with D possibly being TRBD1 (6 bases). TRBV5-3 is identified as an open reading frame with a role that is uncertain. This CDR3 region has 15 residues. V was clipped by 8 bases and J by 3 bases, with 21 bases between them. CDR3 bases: TGTGCCAGCAGACTCACAGGGCTGGAGGACTACGAGCAGTACTTC. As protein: CASRLTGLEDYEQYF.

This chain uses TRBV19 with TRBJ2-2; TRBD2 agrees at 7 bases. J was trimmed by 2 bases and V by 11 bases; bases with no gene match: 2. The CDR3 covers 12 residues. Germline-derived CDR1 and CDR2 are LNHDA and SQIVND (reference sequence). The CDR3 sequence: CAGTTNTGELFF. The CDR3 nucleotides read TGTGCCGGGACTACTAACACCGGGGAGCTGTTTTTT.

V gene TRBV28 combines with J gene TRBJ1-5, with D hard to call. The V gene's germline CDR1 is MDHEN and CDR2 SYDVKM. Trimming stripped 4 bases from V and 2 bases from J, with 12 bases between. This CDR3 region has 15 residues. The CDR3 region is CASSSPSEGNQPQHF. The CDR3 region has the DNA TGTGCCAGCAGTTCCCCCTCCGAGGGCAATCAGCCCCAGCATTTT.

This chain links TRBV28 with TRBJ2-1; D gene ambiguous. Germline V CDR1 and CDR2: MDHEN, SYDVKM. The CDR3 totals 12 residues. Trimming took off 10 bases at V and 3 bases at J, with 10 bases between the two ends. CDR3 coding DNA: TGTGCCACATACAGCGTCTACAATGAGCAGTTCTTC. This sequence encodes CATYSVYNEQFF.

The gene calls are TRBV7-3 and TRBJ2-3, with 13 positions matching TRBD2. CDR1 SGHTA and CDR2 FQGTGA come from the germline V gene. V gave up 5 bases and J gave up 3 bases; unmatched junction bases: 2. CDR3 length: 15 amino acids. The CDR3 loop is CASSRGLAGTDTQYF. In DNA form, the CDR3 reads TGTGCCAGCAGCCGGGGACTAGCGGGGACAGATACGCAGTATTTT.

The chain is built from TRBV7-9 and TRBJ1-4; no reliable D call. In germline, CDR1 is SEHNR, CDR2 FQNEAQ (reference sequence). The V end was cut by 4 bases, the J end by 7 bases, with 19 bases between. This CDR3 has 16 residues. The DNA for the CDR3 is TGTGCCAGCAGCTCCACAATGGTCCTAGGACGTGAAAAACTGTTTTTT. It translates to CASSSTMVLGREKLFF.

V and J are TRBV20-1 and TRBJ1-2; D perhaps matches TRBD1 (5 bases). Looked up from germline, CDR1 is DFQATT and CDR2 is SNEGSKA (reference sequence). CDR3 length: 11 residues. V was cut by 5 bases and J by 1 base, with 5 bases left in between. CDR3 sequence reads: CSAQGNYGYTF. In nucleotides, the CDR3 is TGCAGTGCTCAGGGTAACTATGGCTACACCTTC.

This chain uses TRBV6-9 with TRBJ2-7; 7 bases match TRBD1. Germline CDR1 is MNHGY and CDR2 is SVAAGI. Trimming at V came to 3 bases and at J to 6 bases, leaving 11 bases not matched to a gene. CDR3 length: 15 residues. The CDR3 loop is CASSYSRGPFGEQYF. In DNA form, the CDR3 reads TGTGCCAGCAGTTACTCGAGGGGGCCTTTCGGCGAGCAGTACTTC.

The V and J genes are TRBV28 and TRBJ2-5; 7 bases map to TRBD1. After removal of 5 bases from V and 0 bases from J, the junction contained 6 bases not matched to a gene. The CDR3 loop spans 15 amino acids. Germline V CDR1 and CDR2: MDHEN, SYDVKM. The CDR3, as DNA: TGTGCCAGCAGTCCGACAGGGTGGTACCAAGAGACCCAGTACTTC. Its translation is CASSPTGWYQETQYF. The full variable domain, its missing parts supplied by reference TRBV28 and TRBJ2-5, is DVKVTQSSRYLVKRTGEKVFLECVQDMDHENMFWYRQDPGLGLRLIYFSYDVKMKEKGDIPEGYSVSREKKERFSLILESASTNQTSMYLCASSPTGWYQETQYFGPGTRLLVL.

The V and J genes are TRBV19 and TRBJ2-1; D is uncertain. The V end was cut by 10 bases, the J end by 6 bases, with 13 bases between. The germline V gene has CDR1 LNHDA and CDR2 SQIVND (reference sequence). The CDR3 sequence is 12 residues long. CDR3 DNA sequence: TGTGCCACCGACCTCGGTGTCAATGAGCAGTTCTTC. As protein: CATDLGVNEQFF.